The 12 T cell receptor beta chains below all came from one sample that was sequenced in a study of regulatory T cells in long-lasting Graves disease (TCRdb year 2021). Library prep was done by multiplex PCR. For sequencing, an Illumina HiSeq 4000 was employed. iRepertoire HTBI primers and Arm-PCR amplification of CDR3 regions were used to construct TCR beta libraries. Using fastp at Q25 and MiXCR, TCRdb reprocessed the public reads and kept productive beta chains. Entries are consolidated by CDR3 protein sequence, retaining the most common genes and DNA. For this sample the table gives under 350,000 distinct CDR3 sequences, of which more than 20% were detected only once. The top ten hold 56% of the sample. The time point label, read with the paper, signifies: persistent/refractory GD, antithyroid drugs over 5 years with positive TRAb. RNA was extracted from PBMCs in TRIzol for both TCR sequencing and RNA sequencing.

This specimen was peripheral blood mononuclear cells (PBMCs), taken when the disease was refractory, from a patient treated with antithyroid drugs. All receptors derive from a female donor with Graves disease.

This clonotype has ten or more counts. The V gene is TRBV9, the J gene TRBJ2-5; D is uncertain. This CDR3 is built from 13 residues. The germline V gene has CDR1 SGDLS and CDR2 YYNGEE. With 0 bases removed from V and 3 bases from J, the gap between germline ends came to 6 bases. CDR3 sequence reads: CASSVADEETQYF. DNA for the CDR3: TGTGCCAGCAGCGTAGCGGATGAAGAGACCCAGTACTTC. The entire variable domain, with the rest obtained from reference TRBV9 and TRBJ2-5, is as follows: DSGVTQTPKHLITATGQRVTLRCSPRSGDLSVYWYQQSLDQGLQFLIQYYNGEERAKGNILERFSAQQFPDLHSELNLSSLELGDSALYFCASSVADEETQYFGPGTRLLVL.

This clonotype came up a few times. DNA of the CDR3: TGCAGTGCTGAGGACAGGGGAACTCAGCCAGGAGGGGCCGAGCAGTACTTC. This translates into CSAEDRGTQPGGAEQYF. The chain carries TRBV20-1 and TRBJ2-7, with 9 bases matching TRBD1. From germline, CDR1 is DFQATT and CDR2 SNEGSKA (reference sequence). The CDR3 is 17 amino acids. V shed 5 bases, J shed 6 bases, and the junction held 20 bases outside the gene matches.

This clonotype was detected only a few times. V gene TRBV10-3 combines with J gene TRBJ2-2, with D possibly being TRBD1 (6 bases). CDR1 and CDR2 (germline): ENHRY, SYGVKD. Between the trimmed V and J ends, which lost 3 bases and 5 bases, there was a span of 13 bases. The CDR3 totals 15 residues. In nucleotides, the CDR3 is TGTGCCATCAGTGAAGGACAGATGGGGACCGGGGAGCTGTTTTTT. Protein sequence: CAISEGQMGTGELFF.

The CDR3, as DNA: TGTGCCAGCAGTCCCAGTACAGGGGCCCTTGGTAGTCATCAGCCCCAGCATTTT. This sequence encodes CASSPSTGALGSHQPQHF. J is TRBJ1-5 and V is TRBV6-1, with 7 bases that match TRBD1. V was pared by 5 bases and J by 5 bases, with 18 bases of the junction left unmatched. Germline V gives CDR1 MNHNS, CDR2 SASEGT. CDR3 length: 18 residues.

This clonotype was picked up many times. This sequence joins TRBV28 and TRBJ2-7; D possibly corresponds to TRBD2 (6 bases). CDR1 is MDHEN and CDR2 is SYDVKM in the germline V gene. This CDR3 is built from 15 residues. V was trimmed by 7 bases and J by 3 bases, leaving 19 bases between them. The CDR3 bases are TGTGCCAGCACTCCGCCGCGGGGCGCCGACTACGAGCAGTACTTC. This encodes CASTPPRGADYEQYF.

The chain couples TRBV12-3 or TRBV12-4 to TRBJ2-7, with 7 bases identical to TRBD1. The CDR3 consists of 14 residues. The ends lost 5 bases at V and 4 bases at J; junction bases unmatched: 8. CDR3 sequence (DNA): TGTGCCAGCAGTAAGACAGGGCCTAGTTACGAGCAGTACTTC. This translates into CASSKTGPSYEQYF.

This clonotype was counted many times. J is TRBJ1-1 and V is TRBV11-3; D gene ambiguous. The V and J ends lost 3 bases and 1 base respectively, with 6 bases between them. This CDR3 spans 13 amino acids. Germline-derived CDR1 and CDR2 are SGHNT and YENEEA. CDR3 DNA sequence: TGTGCCAGCAGCTTTGCTGAGAACACTGAAGCTTTCTTT. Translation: CASSFAENTEAFF.

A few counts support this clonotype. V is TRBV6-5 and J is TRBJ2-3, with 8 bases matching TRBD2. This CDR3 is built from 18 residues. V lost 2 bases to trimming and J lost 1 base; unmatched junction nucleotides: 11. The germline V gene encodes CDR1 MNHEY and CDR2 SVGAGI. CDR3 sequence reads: CASSYPAGRGPRTDTQYF. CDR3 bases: TGTGCCAGCAGTTACCCCGCCGGGAGGGGTCCCCGCACAGATACGCAGTATTTT.

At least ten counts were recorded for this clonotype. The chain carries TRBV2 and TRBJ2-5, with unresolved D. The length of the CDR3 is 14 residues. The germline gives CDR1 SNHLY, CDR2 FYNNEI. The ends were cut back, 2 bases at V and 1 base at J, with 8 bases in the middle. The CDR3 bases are TGTGCCAGCAGTGAATATGGCCTCCAAGAGACCCAGTACTTC. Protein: CASSEYGLQETQYF. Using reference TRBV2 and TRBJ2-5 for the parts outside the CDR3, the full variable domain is EPEVTQTPSHQVTQMGQEVILRCVPISNHLYFYWYRQILGQKVEFLVSFYNNEISEKSEIFDDQFSVERPDGSNFTLKIRSTKLEDSAMYFCASSEYGLQETQYFGPGTRLLVL.

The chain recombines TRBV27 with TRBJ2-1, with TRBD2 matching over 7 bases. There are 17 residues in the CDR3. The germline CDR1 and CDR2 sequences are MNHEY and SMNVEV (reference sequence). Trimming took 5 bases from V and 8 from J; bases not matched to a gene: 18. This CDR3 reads CASSPRGLAETWDEQFF. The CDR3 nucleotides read TGTGCCAGCAGTCCACGAGGGCTAGCGGAAACTTGGGATGAGCAGTTCTTC.

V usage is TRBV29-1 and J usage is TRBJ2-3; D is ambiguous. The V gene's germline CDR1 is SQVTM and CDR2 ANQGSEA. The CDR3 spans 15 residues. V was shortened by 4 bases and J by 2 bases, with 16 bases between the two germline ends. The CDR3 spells CSVVTALGPTDTQYF. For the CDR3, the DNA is TGCAGCGTTGTGACGGCATTGGGCCCCACAGATACGCAGTATTTT.

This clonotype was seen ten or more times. CDR3: CSVVGGNSYGYTF. Here the CDR3 DNA reads TGCAGCGTTGTTGGGGGGAACTCCTATGGCTACACCTTC. This chain links TRBV29-1 with TRBJ1-2; D perhaps matches TRBD1 (5 bases). CDR3 length: 13 amino acids. From germline, CDR1 is SQVTM and CDR2 ANQGSEA. The V and J ends lost 4 bases and 4 bases respectively, with 13 bases between them.